This T cell receptor (beta chain) derives from a study of blood T cell repertoires in COVID-19. The overall study: Samples representing acute and convalescent COVID-19 were sourced from the United States, Italy and Spain. T cells, B-cell-depleted T cells, or PBMCs supplied cDNA or gDNA.

Germline trimming cut 5 bases from V and 11 bases from J; bases unmatched to any gene: 8. There are 14 residues in the CDR3. CDR1 is SGHVS and CDR2 is FNYEAQ in the germline V gene. Data came from immunoSEQ multiplex PCR; TCRdb stores just in-frame clones and leaves some out. Of some 220,000 clones listed, around 81% are singletons. The TCR originated in a woman aged 70-85 years with acute or convalescent COVID-19. The material sequenced was peripheral blood. The chain has TRBV7-6 and TRBJ1-6; 8 bases match TRBD1. CDR3 region: CASSPRRQGTPLHF. For the CDR3, the DNA is TGTGCCAGCAGCCCACGTAGACAGGGGACACCCCTCCACTTT.